A single sample gave rise to the 3 T cell receptor beta chains below, sequenced in a study of T cells in Graves' hyperthyroidism and ophthalmopathy. RNA transcripts served as the template for amplifying TCR beta CDR3 regions. When the TCR CDR3 underwent first-round RT-PCR, the HTBI primer set was used. TCRdb analysed the multiplex PCR reads with MiXCR anew, one entry per CDR3 protein. The sample has around 700,000 distinct CDR3 sequences, over 35% seen once. Sequencing was done on a sample of blood. The receptors were sampled from a woman in her thirties or forties with Graves' hyperthyroidism.

With regard to this clonotype: A much more abundant neighbour one base away suggests this may be a read error. The chain recombines TRBV6-5 with TRBJ1-2; D is undetermined. There are 13 residues in the CDR3. Germline assignment: CDR1 MNHEY and CDR2 SVGAGI. The CDR3 region is CASSYSSGYGYIF. CDR3 nucleotide sequence: TGTGCCAGCAGTTACTCATCGGGTTATGGCTACATCTTC.

This clonotype was counted ten times or more. The chain employs TRBV2 and TRBJ1-1; D is ambiguous. The CDR3 length is 10 residues. Germline lookup yields CDR1 SNHLY and CDR2 FYNNEI. Trimming stripped 8 bases from V and 10 bases from J, with 11 bases between. This CDR3 reads CASAAGRAFF. The CDR3 DNA sequence: TGTGCCAGCGCGGCGGGGAGAGCTTTCTTT.

The chain joins TRBV25-1 to TRBJ1-2, with a tentative D call TRBD1 (5 bases). Deletions cut 5 bases from V and 8 bases from J, with 15 bases between. CDR1 is MGHDK, CDR2 SYGVNS, per germline. The CDR3 is made up of 13 amino acids. Here the CDR3 DNA reads TGTGCCAGCAGTTATTCAGGGACTGAAGGCTACACCTTC. Residues: CASSYSGTEGYTF.